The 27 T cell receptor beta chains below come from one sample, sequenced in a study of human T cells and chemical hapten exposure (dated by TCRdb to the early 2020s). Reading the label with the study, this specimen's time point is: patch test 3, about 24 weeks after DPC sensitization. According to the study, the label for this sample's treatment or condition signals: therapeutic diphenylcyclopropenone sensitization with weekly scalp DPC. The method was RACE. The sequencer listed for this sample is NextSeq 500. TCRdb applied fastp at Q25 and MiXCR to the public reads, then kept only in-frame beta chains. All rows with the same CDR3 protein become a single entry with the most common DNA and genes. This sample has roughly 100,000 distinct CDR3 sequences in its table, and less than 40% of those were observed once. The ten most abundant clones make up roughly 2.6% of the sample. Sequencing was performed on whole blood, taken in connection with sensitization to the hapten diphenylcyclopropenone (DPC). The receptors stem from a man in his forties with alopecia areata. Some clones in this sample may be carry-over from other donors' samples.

CDR3 sequence: CASSLSTGRAYEQYF. CDR3 nucleotide sequence: TGTGCCAGCAGTTTATCGACAGGGCGGGCCTACGAGCAGTACTTC. J is TRBJ2-7 and V is TRBV28, with 7 bases lining up with TRBD1. The CDR3 runs to 15 residues. Germline V gives CDR1 MDHEN, CDR2 SYDVKM. V lost 1 base, J lost 2 bases, and 5 bases stayed unmatched. The variable domain in full, completed from reference TRBV28 and TRBJ2-7, reads DVKVTQSSRYLVKRTGEKVFLECVQDMDHENMFWYRQDPGLGLRLIYFSYDVKMKEKGDIPEGYSVSREKKERFSLILESASTNQTSMYLCASSLSTGRAYEQYFGPGTRLTVT.

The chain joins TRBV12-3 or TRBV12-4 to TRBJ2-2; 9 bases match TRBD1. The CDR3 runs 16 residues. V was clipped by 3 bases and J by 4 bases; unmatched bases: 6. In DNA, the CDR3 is TGTGCCAGCAGTTTGGGACAGGGCGTTGGCACCGGGGAGCTGTTTTTT. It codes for CASSLGQGVGTGELFF.

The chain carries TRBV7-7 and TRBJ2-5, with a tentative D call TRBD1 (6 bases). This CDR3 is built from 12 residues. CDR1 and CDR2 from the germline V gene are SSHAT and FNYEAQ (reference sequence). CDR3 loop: CAIQTGQETQYF. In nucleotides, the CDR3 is TGTGCTATTCAGACAGGACAAGAGACCCAGTACTTC.

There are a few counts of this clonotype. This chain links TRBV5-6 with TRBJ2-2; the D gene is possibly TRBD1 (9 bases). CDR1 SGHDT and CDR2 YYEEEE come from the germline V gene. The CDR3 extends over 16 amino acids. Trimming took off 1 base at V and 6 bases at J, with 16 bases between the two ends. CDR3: CASSLTGQGLAGELFF. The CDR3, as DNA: TGTGCCAGCAGCTTGACGGGACAGGGACTAGCCGGGGAGCTGTTTTTT.

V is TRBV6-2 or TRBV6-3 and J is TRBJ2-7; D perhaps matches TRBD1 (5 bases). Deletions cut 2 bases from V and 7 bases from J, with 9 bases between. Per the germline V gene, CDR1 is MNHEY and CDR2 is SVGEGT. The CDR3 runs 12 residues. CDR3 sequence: CASSYAGKEQYV. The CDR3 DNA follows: TGTGCCAGCAGTTACGCAGGGAAAGAGCAGTACGTC.

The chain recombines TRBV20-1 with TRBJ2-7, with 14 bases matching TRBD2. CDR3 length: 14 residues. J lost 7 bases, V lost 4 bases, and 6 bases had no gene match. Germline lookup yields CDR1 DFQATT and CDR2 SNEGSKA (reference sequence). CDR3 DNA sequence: TGCAGTGCTATAGGACTAGCGGGAGGTGGGGAGCAGTACTTC. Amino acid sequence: CSAIGLAGGGEQYF.

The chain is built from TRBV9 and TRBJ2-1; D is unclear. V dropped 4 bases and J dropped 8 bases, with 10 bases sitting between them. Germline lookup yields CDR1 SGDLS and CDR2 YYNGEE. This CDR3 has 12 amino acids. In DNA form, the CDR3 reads TGTGCCAGCAGCCCGAGTGGCTATGAGCAGTTCTTC. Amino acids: CASSPSGYEQFF.

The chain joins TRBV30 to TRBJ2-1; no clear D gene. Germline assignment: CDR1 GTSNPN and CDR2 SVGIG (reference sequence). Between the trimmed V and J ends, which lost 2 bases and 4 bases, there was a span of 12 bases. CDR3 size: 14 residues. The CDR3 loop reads CAWSSSEIYNEQFF. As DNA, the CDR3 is TGTGCCTGGAGTTCGTCGGAGATTTACAATGAGCAGTTCTTC.

The DNA for the CDR3 is TGTGCCAGCAGCGGGTGGACAGCCCAAGAGACCCAGTACTTC. It translates to CASSGWTAQETQYF. The rearrangement uses TRBV7-2 and TRBJ2-5; tentatively, D is TRBD1 (6 bases). CDR1 is SGHTA and CDR2 is FQGNSA in the germline V gene. The V end lost 5 bases, the J end lost 1 base, and 11 bases lay between the germline ends. CDR3 length: 14 residues. The full variable domain, its missing parts supplied by reference TRBV7-2 and TRBJ2-5, is GAGVSQSPSNKVTEKGKDVELRCDPISGHTALYWYRQSLGQGLEFLIYFQGNSAPDKSGLPSDRFSAERTGGSVSTLTIQRTQQEDSAVYLCASSGWTAQETQYFGPGTRLLVL.

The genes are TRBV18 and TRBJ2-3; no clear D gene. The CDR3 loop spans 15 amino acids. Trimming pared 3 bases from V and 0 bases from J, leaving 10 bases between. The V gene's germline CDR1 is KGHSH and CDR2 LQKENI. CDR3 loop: CASSPRRSSTDTQYF. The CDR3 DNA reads TGTGCCAGCTCACCGAGACGCTCTAGCACAGATACGCAGTATTTT. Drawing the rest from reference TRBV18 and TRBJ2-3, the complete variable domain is NAGVMQNPRHLVRRRGQEARLRCSPMKGHSHVYWYRQLPEEGLKFMVYLQKENIIDESGMPKERFSAEFPKEGPSILRIQQVVRGDSAAYFCASSPRRSSTDTQYFGPGTRLTVL.

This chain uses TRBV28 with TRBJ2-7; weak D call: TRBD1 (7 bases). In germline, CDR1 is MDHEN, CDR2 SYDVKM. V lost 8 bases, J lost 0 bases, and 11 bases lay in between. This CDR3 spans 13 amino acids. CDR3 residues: CASDQGGSYEQYF. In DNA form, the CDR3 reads TGTGCCAGCGATCAGGGGGGCTCCTACGAGCAGTACTTC.

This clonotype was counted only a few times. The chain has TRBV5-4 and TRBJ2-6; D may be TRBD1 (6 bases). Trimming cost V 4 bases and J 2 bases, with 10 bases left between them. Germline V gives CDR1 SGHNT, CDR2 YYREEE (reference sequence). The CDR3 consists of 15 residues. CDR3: CASSVSGAGANVLTF. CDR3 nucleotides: TGTGCCAGCAGCGTGTCAGGGGCTGGGGCCAACGTCCTGACTTTC.

The CDR3 protein is CSAKTYQETQYF. CDR3 nucleotides: TGCAGTGCAAAGACATATCAAGAGACCCAGTACTTC. The chain employs TRBV20-1 and TRBJ2-5; no definite D call. CDR3 length: 12 residues. Germline V gives CDR1 DFQATT, CDR2 SNEGSKA (reference sequence). The V end lost 6 bases, the J end lost 2 bases, and 10 bases lay between the germline ends.

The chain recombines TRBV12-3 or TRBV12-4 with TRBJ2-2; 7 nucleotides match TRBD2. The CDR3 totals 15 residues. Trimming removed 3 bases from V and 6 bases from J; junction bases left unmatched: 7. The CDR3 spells CASSFRGDQAGELFF. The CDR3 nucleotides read TGTGCCAGCAGTTTTCGGGGGGATCAGGCCGGGGAGCTGTTTTTT.

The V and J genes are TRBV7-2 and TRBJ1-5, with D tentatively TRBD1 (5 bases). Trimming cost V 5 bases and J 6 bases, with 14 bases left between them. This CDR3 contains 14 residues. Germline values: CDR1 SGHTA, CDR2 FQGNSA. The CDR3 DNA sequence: TGTGCCAGCAGCGGGCGGGGAGGGGTTCAGCCCCAGCATTTT. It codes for CASSGRGGVQPQHF.

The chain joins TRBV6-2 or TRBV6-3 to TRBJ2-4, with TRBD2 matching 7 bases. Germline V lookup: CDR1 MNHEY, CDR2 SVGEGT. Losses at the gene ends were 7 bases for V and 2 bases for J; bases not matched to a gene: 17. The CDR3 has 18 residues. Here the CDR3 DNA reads TGTGCCAGCACTGACTGGGCGAAAACGGGAGGTCCCAAAAACATTCAGTACTTC. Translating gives CASTDWAKTGGPKNIQYF.

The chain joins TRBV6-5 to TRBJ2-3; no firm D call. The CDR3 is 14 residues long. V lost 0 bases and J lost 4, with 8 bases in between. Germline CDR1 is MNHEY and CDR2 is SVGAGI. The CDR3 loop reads CASSYSWESDTQYF. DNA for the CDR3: TGTGCCAGCAGTTACTCTTGGGAATCAGATACGCAGTATTTT.

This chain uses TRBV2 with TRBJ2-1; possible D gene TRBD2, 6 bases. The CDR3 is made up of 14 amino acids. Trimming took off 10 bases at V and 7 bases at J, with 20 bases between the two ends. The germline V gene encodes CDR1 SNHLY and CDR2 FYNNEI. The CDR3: CAMIPALSGNEQFF. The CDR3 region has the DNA TGTGCCATGATACCAGCCCTAAGCGGGAATGAGCAGTTCTTC.

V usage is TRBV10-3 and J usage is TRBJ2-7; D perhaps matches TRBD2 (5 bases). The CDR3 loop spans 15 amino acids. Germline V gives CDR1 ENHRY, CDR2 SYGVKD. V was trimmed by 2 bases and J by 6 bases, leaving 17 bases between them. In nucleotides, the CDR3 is TGTGCCATCAGTGAGCTTGGTGGGAGCCGGGTCGAGCAGTACTTC. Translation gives CAISELGGSRVEQYF.

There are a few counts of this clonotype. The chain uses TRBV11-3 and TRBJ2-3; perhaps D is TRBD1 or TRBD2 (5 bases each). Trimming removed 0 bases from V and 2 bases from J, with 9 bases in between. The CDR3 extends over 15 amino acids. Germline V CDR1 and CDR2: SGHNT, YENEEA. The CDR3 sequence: CASSLEGRNTDTQYF. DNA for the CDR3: TGTGCCAGCAGCTTAGAGGGACGCAACACAGATACGCAGTATTTT.

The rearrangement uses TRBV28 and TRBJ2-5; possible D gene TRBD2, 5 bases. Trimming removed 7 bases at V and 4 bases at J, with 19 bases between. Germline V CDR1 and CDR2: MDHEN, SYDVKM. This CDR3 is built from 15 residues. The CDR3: CASTTQAGVAETQYF. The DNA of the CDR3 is TGTGCCAGCACTACCCAGGCGGGCGTTGCAGAGACCCAGTACTTC.

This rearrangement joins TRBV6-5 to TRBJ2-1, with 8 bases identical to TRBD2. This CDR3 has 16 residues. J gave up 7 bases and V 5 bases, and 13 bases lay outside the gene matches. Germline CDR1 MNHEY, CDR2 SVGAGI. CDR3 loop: CASSQTGGPSSNEQFF. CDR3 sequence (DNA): TGTGCCAGCAGTCAAACGGGAGGGCCGAGTAGTAATGAGCAGTTCTTC.

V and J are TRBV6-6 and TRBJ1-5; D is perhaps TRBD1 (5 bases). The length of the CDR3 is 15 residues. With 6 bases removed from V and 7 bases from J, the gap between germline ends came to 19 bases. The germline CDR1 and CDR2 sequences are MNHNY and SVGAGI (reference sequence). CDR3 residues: CASSPNWGGNQPQHF. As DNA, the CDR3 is TGTGCCAGCAGCCCCAACTGGGGGGGTAACCAGCCCCAGCATTTT.

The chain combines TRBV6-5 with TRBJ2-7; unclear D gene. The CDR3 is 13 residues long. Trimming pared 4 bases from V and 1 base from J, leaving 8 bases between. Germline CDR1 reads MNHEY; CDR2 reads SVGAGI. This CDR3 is CASSFPGSYEQYF. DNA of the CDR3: TGTGCCAGCAGTTTTCCAGGATCCTACGAGCAGTACTTC.

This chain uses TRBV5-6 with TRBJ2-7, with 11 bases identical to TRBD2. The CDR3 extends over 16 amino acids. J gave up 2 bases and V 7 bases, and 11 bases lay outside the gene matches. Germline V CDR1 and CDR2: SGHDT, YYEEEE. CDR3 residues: CASHTAGLAEPYEQYV. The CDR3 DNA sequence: TGTGCCAGCCATACTGCGGGACTAGCGGAACCCTACGAGCAGTACGTC.

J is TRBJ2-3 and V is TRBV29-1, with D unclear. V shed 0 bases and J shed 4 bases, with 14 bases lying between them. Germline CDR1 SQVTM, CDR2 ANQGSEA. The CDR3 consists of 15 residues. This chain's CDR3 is CSVEDGSRVPDTQYF. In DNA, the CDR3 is TGCAGCGTTGAAGATGGAAGCAGAGTCCCAGATACGCAGTATTTT.

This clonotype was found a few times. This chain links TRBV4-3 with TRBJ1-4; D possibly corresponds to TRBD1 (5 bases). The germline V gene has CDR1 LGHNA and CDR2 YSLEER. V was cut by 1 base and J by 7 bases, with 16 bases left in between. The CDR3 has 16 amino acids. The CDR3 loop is CASSQVIQGGAEKLFF. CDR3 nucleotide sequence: TGCGCCAGCAGCCAAGTGATTCAGGGAGGGGCTGAAAAACTGTTTTTT.